What follows is one T cell receptor (beta chain) and its context. Vbeta (60) and Jbeta (13) primers were used in the PCR. Repertoires were generated with immunoSEQ multiplex PCR, while TCRdb's copy carries only in-frame clones and drops some. The table has about 200,000 clones, around 81% seen once. This specimen belongs to a study of cytomegalovirus exposure and HLA in healthy donors. Study at large: Sequencing of about 179 million T cells in an earlier analysis found around 100 million unique TCR beta sequences. Ancestry clustering placed roughly four fifths of around 400 genotyped donors in the Caucasian-associated cluster.

This sequence originates from a man younger than 40 in good health and CMV-seronegative. The material sequenced was PBMCs.

Here the CDR3 reads CASSLGAGEEQYF. The CDR3 region has the DNA TGTGCCAGCAGCTTAGGAGCGGGAGAAGAGCAGTACTTC. V usage is TRBV7-9 and J usage is TRBJ2-7; 8 nucleotides match TRBD2. CDR3 length: 13 residues. V lost 1 base to trimming and J lost 7 bases; unmatched junction nucleotides: 3. The germline gives CDR1 SEHNR, CDR2 FQNEAQ (reference sequence).